A single TCR beta chain is shown here with its context. Authors' data handling: Amplification of reference gene primers was used by the study to estimate nucleated cell counts. This table comes from immunoSEQ multiplex PCR, and its TCRdb copy is limited to in-frame clones, with some not included. Clone size and V and J calls were adopted from that table, with D and trimming inferred from the DNA. The table lists some 200,000 clones, roughly 76% of them singletons. The Seattle patients, enrolled during active infection, were followed longitudinally. The germline V gene encodes CDR1 SGHNT and CDR2 YENEEA. The CDR3 is 16 amino acids. V shed 5 bases, J shed 6 bases, and the junction held 9 bases outside the gene matches. This sample is drawn from a study of blood T cell repertoires in COVID-19. Study-wide context: Samples taken during acute and convalescent COVID-19 were collected in the United States, Italy and Spain. The analysed material was cDNA or gDNA that came from T cells, B-cell-depleted T cells, or PBMCs.

The chain couples TRBV11-3 to TRBJ2-2, with TRBD1 matching 10 bases. This receptor was taken from a woman older than 75 with COVID-19, enrolled during active disease. The specimen was peripheral blood. The CDR3 protein is CASSDRGRERAGELFF. CDR3 nucleotide sequence: TGTGCCAGCAGCGACAGGGGGCGCGAACGCGCCGGGGAGCTGTTTTTT.